Following are 3 T cell receptor beta chains from one sample sequenced in a study of cytomegalovirus exposure and HLA in healthy donors. Primers for the PCR totalled 60 Vbeta and 13 Jbeta. Assay used: immunoSEQ multiplex PCR; TCRdb lists only in-frame clones, some missing. The sample includes roughly 76,000 clones. Sequencing was carried out using PBMCs. These receptors all stem from a female donor in good health and CMV-seropositive.

The rearrangement links TRBV5-1 to TRBJ2-2; TRBD2 matches at 10 bases. CDR3 size: 18 residues. The ends lost 2 bases at V and 6 bases at J; junction bases unmatched: 13. Germline V lookup: CDR1 SGHRS, CDR2 YFSETQ. The CDR3 loop is CASSLGLAGASRSGELFF. The CDR3 DNA is TGCGCCAGCAGCTTAGGCCTAGCGGGGGCTAGCCGCTCCGGGGAGCTGTTTTTT. The entire variable domain, with the rest obtained from reference TRBV5-1 and TRBJ2-2, is as follows: KAGVTQTPRYLIKTRGQQVTLSCSPISGHRSVSWYQQTPGQGLQFLFEYFSETQRNKGNFPGRFSGRQFSNSRSEMNVSTLELGDSALYLCASSLGLAGASRSGELFFGEGSRLTVL.

This chain connects TRBV18 to TRBJ2-1, with no clear D. Germline V lookup: CDR1 KGHSH, CDR2 LQKENI. V gave up 3 bases and J gave up 6 bases, with 9 bases separating them. The CDR3 spans 13 residues. The CDR3 region has the DNA TGTGCCAGCTCACCGAGCGCCCCCAATGAGCAGTTCTTC. It yields the protein CASSPSAPNEQFF.

J is TRBJ2-1 and V is TRBV4-1, with D possibly being TRBD1 (6 bases). The CDR3 length is 16 residues. Germline lookup yields CDR1 MGHRA and CDR2 YSYEKL. V was shortened by 0 bases and J by 7 bases, with 16 bases between the two germline ends. The CDR3 DNA follows: TGCGCCAGCAGCCAAGAGGGGTCGGGACACTTGAATGAGCAGTTCTTC. It yields the protein CASSQEGSGHLNEQFF.